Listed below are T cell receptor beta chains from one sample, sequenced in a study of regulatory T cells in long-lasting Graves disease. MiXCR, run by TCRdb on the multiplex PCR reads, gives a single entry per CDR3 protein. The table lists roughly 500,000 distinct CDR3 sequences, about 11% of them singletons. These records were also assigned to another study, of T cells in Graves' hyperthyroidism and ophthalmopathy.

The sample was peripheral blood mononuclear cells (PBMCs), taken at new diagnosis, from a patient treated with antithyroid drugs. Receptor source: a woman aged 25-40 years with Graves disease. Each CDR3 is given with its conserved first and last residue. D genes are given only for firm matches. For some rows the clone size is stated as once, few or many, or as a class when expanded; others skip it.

CDR3nt: TGTGCCAGCAGCCAAGAGGGACTAGCGGGAGCTGGATCTTCCGAGCAGTACTTC
CDR3aa: CASSQEGLAGAGSSEQYF
abundance: many
d_gene: TRBD2
v_gene: TRBV3-1
j_gene: TRBJ2-7

CDR3nt: TGTGCCAGTAATAGCGGGGAATTCGAACTGTTTTTT
CDR3aa: CASNSGEFELFF
abundance: many
d_gene: -
v_gene: TRBV6-1
j_gene: TRBJ1-4

CDR3nt: TGTGCCAGCAGCCCCTATGGGAACGACGAGCAGTACTTC
CDR3aa: CASSPYGNDEQYF
abundance: -
d_gene: -
v_gene: TRBV14
j_gene: TRBJ2-7

CDR3nt: TGTGCTAGTGGTTTGGACCCCTGGACAGGGGAAAATAACTATGGCTACACCTTC
CDR3aa: CASGLDPWTGENNYGYTF
abundance: many
d_gene: TRBD1
v_gene: TRBV12-5
j_gene: TRBJ1-2

CDR3nt: TGTGCCAGCAGTTTAGCTCTGAGTAGGGGGCATAATTCACCCCTCCACTTT
CDR3aa: CASSLALSRGHNSPLHF
abundance: many
d_gene: TRBD1
v_gene: TRBV12-3/TRBV12-4
j_gene: TRBJ1-6

CDR3nt: TGTGCCAGCAGCTTAGGATTTACTAGGACTAGCGGGAGTAGGAATGAGCAGTTCTTC
CDR3aa: CASSLGFTRTSGSRNEQFF
abundance: -
d_gene: TRBD2
v_gene: TRBV7-2
j_gene: TRBJ2-1

CDR3nt: TGTGCCAGCCTCGACAGGAACTATGGCTACACCTTC
CDR3aa: CASLDRNYGYTF
abundance: many
d_gene: -
v_gene: TRBV6-2/TRBV6-3
j_gene: TRBJ1-2

CDR3nt: TGTGCCAGCAGTTTATTGCGACGTGGCGGGAGAATTGTAGATGAGCAGTTCTTC
CDR3aa: CASSLLRRGGRIVDEQFF
abundance: many
d_gene: TRBD2
v_gene: TRBV27
j_gene: TRBJ2-1

CDR3nt: TGCGCCAGCATCCCTATATGGCAAAATAATTCACCCCTCCACTTT
CDR3aa: CASIPIWQNNSPLHF
abundance: -
d_gene: -
v_gene: TRBV4-3
j_gene: TRBJ1-6

CDR3nt: TGTGCCAGCAGTGACAAAGCCGGAGGGGCGCAGCAGTACTTC
CDR3aa: CASSDKAGGAQQYF
abundance: many
d_gene: -
v_gene: TRBV2
j_gene: TRBJ2-7

CDR3nt: TGTGCCAGCTCACCCTTATCTCTAGCGGGAGTTTCCCACAATGAGCAGTTCTTC
CDR3aa: CASSPLSLAGVSHNEQFF
abundance: many
d_gene: TRBD2
v_gene: TRBV18
j_gene: TRBJ2-1

CDR3nt: TGTGCCAGCAGCCCCCAGGTGGATGAGCAGTTCTTC
CDR3aa: CASSPQVDEQFF
abundance: many
d_gene: -
v_gene: TRBV7-8
j_gene: TRBJ2-1

CDR3nt: TGTGCCAGCAGCTCTACACTGACTAGTCCCGCTTATTTT
CDR3aa: CASSSTLTSPAYF
abundance: -
d_gene: -
v_gene: TRBV7-2
j_gene: TRBJ2-3

CDR3nt: TGTGCCAGCAGTGAGCTAGCGGGGCCGGATACGCAGTATTTT
CDR3aa: CASSELAGPDTQYF
abundance: many
d_gene: TRBD2
v_gene: TRBV2
j_gene: TRBJ2-3

CDR3nt: TGCGCCAGCAGCTTGGCCGCTGGGGCCTACGAGCAGTACTTC
CDR3aa: CASSLAAGAYEQYF
abundance: many
d_gene: -
v_gene: TRBV5-1
j_gene: TRBJ2-7

CDR3nt: TGTGCCAGTGCTCCCCGTGGCTGGGCCACTGAAGCTTTCTTT
CDR3aa: CASAPRGWATEAFF
abundance: many
d_gene: -
v_gene: TRBV19
j_gene: TRBJ1-1

CDR3nt: TGTGCCAGCAGTTACGATGGGGGGTACACAGATACGCAGTATTTT
CDR3aa: CASSYDGGYTDTQYF
abundance: few
d_gene: -
v_gene: TRBV27
j_gene: TRBJ2-3

CDR3nt: TGTGCCAGCAGTTCCCCTAGACAGGAACTTGCGCCCCAGCATTTT
CDR3aa: CASSSPRQELAPQHF
abundance: many
d_gene: -
v_gene: TRBV28
j_gene: TRBJ1-5

CDR3nt: TGCAGCGTTGAAGCTCCTAATGAAAAACTGTTTTTT
CDR3aa: CSVEAPNEKLFF
abundance: few
d_gene: -
v_gene: TRBV29-1
j_gene: TRBJ1-4

CDR3nt: TGTGCCAGTAGACCGGACCCAAACTATGGCTACACCTTC
CDR3aa: CASRPDPNYGYTF
abundance: many
d_gene: -
v_gene: TRBV19
j_gene: TRBJ1-2

CDR3nt: TGCAGTGCTAGAGTGGAGGGGCGGGGCAATCAGCCCCAGCATTTT
CDR3aa: CSARVEGRGNQPQHF
abundance: many
d_gene: -
v_gene: TRBV20-1
j_gene: TRBJ1-5

CDR3nt: TGTGCCAGCAGCCAAGTGAGTTATGGCTACACCTTC
CDR3aa: CASSQVSYGYTF
abundance: many
d_gene: -
v_gene: TRBV3-1
j_gene: TRBJ1-2

CDR3nt: TGTGCCAGCAGCCGTAGCGGGGCGAACACCGGGGAGCTGTTTTTT
CDR3aa: CASSRSGANTGELFF
abundance: many
d_gene: TRBD2
v_gene: TRBV7-9
j_gene: TRBJ2-2

CDR3nt: TGTGCCAGCAGACTCAGCTCCTACGAGCAGTACTTC
CDR3aa: CASRLSSYEQYF
abundance: -
d_gene: -
v_gene: TRBV7-2
j_gene: TRBJ2-7

CDR3nt: TGTGCCAGCAGCTTAGTCTATAACTTGGGTGAGACCCAGTACTTC
CDR3aa: CASSLVYNLGETQYF
abundance: many
d_gene: -
v_gene: TRBV11-2
j_gene: TRBJ2-5

CDR3nt: TGTGCCAGCAACAGGATAGCCAAAAACATTCAGTACTTC
CDR3aa: CASNRIAKNIQYF
abundance: many
d_gene: -
v_gene: TRBV2
j_gene: TRBJ2-4

CDR3nt: TGTGCCAGCAGCGACCGGACAGGGGCCCCTGAAGCTTTCTTT
CDR3aa: CASSDRTGAPEAFF
abundance: few
d_gene: TRBD1
v_gene: TRBV5-5
j_gene: TRBJ1-1

CDR3nt: TGTGCCATCAGTGAATCTGGACGGCCCTACAATGAGCAGTTCTTC
CDR3aa: CAISESGRPYNEQFF
abundance: many
d_gene: -
v_gene: TRBV10-3
j_gene: TRBJ2-1

CDR3nt: TGCAGTGCGGGCTTGAGGGGGGGGGGGCTAGATACGCAGTATTTT
CDR3aa: CSAGLRGGGLDTQYF
abundance: -
d_gene: -
v_gene: TRBV20-1
j_gene: TRBJ2-3

CDR3nt: TGTGCCAGCAGTCTACCTGGGGGGGGTGGTAACACTGAAGCTTTCTTT
CDR3aa: CASSLPGGGGNTEAFF
abundance: -
d_gene: -
v_gene: TRBV6-1
j_gene: TRBJ1-1

CDR3nt: TGTGCCAGCAGTCTCGAAAATGAAAAACTGTTTTTT
CDR3aa: CASSLENEKLFF
abundance: many
d_gene: -
v_gene: TRBV3-1
j_gene: TRBJ1-4

CDR3nt: TGTGCCAGCACGGGGATCGGCACCGGGGAGCTGTTTTTT
CDR3aa: CASTGIGTGELFF
abundance: -
d_gene: -
v_gene: TRBV25-1
j_gene: TRBJ2-2

CDR3nt: TGTGCCAGTAGTCCCCGGGGAGCGGGAGAAAACAATGAGCAGTTCTTC
CDR3aa: CASSPRGAGENNEQFF
abundance: -
d_gene: TRBD2
v_gene: TRBV19
j_gene: TRBJ2-1

CDR3nt: TGTGCCAGCAGTCGAATCTCAGGGGGCCACAATGAGCAGTTCTTC
CDR3aa: CASSRISGGHNEQFF
abundance: many
d_gene: TRBD1
v_gene: TRBV6-1
j_gene: TRBJ2-1

CDR3nt: TGCAGCGTTGGCCATAGATATGGCTACACCTTC
CDR3aa: CSVGHRYGYTF
abundance: few
d_gene: -
v_gene: TRBV29-1
j_gene: TRBJ1-2

CDR3nt: TGTGCCAGCAGTTACCGGACCCACGGACAGGGTTATTATGGCTACACCTTC
CDR3aa: CASSYRTHGQGYYGYTF
abundance: many
d_gene: TRBD1
v_gene: TRBV6-5
j_gene: TRBJ1-2

CDR3nt: TGTGCCAGCTCAATCACTAGTTCGGTGTACAATGAGCAGTTCTTC
CDR3aa: CASSITSSVYNEQFF
abundance: many
d_gene: -
v_gene: TRBV18
j_gene: TRBJ2-1

CDR3nt: TGTGCCAGCAGCTTTACTAGTCGCGAGCAGTACTTC
CDR3aa: CASSFTSREQYF
abundance: few
d_gene: -
v_gene: TRBV28
j_gene: TRBJ2-7

CDR3nt: TGTGCCAGCAGCTTAGATCGGGGCAGGGGTGTTCAGCCCCAGCATTTT
CDR3aa: CASSLDRGRGVQPQHF
abundance: many
d_gene: -
v_gene: TRBV7-2
j_gene: TRBJ1-5

CDR3nt: TGTGCCACCAGTGGACGGACAGGGGGCAACTTCGAGGCTTTCTTT
CDR3aa: CATSGRTGGNFEAFF
abundance: -
d_gene: TRBD1
v_gene: TRBV24-1
j_gene: TRBJ1-1

CDR3nt: TGTGCCTGCAGGGTTTGGGGTAGACACTCGAACACTGAAGCTTTCTTT
CDR3aa: CACRVWGRHSNTEAFF
abundance: many
d_gene: -
v_gene: TRBV28
j_gene: TRBJ1-1

CDR3nt: TGTGCCAGCTCACCACTGGCGGGAGGGCCAACAGATACGCAGTATTTT
CDR3aa: CASSPLAGGPTDTQYF
abundance: many
d_gene: TRBD2
v_gene: TRBV18
j_gene: TRBJ2-3

CDR3nt: TGTGCCAGCAGCCAAGATCTCGACAACCTCTATGGCTACACCTTC
CDR3aa: CASSQDLDNLYGYTF
abundance: many
d_gene: -
v_gene: TRBV3-1
j_gene: TRBJ1-2

CDR3nt: TGTGCCAGCAGGCCTTCGGGGAGTTACTATGGCTACACCTTC
CDR3aa: CASRPSGSYYGYTF
abundance: many
d_gene: -
v_gene: TRBV3-1
j_gene: TRBJ1-2

CDR3nt: TGTGCCAGCAGTTTAAACCCGAACGGGGCGGGAAGGCATGGCTACACCTTC
CDR3aa: CASSLNPNGAGRHGYTF
abundance: -
d_gene: -
v_gene: TRBV28
j_gene: TRBJ1-2

CDR3nt: TGTGCCAGTAAGGGGACAGGGGTAGGAAACACCATATATTTT
CDR3aa: CASKGTGVGNTIYF
abundance: many
d_gene: TRBD1
v_gene: TRBV19
j_gene: TRBJ1-3

CDR3nt: TGTGCCACCAGTGAGGGGACTAGCGGATACCACAATGAGCAGTTCTTC
CDR3aa: CATSEGTSGYHNEQFF
abundance: -
d_gene: TRBD2
v_gene: TRBV24-1
j_gene: TRBJ2-1

CDR3nt: TGTGCCAGCAGCTTAGTGGGCGAAAACAGGGCCTACTTC
CDR3aa: CASSLVGENRAYF
abundance: few
d_gene: -
v_gene: TRBV7-8
j_gene: TRBJ2-4

CDR3nt: TGTGCCAGCAGCGGGGGCCCGAACAGAGAAGAGACCCAGTACTTC
CDR3aa: CASSGGPNREETQYF
abundance: few
d_gene: -
v_gene: TRBV6-1
j_gene: TRBJ2-5

CDR3nt: TGCGCCAGCGCTCCAGGGACAGGGTACAACAATGAGCAGTTCTTC
CDR3aa: CASAPGTGYNNEQFF
abundance: -
d_gene: TRBD1
v_gene: TRBV4-3
j_gene: TRBJ2-1

CDR3nt: TGTGCCAGCAGCTTAGTCTATTCGATTGGCAATCAGCCCCAGCATTTT
CDR3aa: CASSLVYSIGNQPQHF
abundance: many
d_gene: -
v_gene: TRBV7-2
j_gene: TRBJ1-5

CDR3nt: TGTGCCAGCAGCTGGGGGGAAGAGGAGACCCAGTACTTC
CDR3aa: CASSWGEEETQYF
abundance: few
d_gene: -
v_gene: TRBV6-1
j_gene: TRBJ2-5

CDR3nt: TGTGCCAGCAGGCCAGAGGGACAGTCGGAAAATGAGCAGTTCTTC
CDR3aa: CASRPEGQSENEQFF
abundance: many
d_gene: TRBD1
v_gene: TRBV12-3/TRBV12-4
j_gene: TRBJ2-1

CDR3nt: TGCGCCAGCAGCAAAGGGAGGGGGGAGCCTTCGACGCAGTATTTT
CDR3aa: CASSKGRGEPSTQYF
abundance: many
d_gene: -
v_gene: TRBV5-1
j_gene: TRBJ2-3

CDR3nt: TGTGCCAGCAGCTTGGCGTTTGGACAGGCTTATGGCTACACCTTC
CDR3aa: CASSLAFGQAYGYTF
abundance: many
d_gene: TRBD1
v_gene: TRBV5-5
j_gene: TRBJ1-2

CDR3nt: TGTGCCAGCAGCTTTCAACTAGCGGGAGAGTACTCCTACAATGAGCAGTTCTTC
CDR3aa: CASSFQLAGEYSYNEQFF
abundance: many
d_gene: TRBD2
v_gene: TRBV7-2
j_gene: TRBJ2-1

CDR3nt: TGTGCCAGCAGTGAAGACAGGTCCCGATGGCCCGGGGAGCTGTTTTTT
CDR3aa: CASSEDRSRWPGELFF
abundance: many
d_gene: -
v_gene: TRBV6-2/TRBV6-3
j_gene: TRBJ2-2